This TCR beta chain was found in a study of blood T cell repertoires in COVID-19. Using immunoSEQ multiplex PCR, the repertoire was profiled, and TCRdb retains in-frame clones only, with some absent. The sample has over 200,000 clones; around 90% are singletons. The V gene end was trimmed by 9 bases and the J gene end by 2 bases; junction bases not matched to a gene: 6. Germline CDR1 KGHDR, CDR2 SFDVKD. CDR3 length: 14 residues. Sequencing was carried out using PBMCs or T cells enriched from blood (not recorded which). The chain joins TRBV24-1 to TRBJ2-3; 8 nucleotides align to TRBD2. The source is a human donor in a cohort exposed to, infected with or recovered from COVID-19 (not recorded which). The donor label of this sample is uncertain. CDR3 amino acids: CATVLRGATDTQYF. In DNA form, the CDR3 reads TGTGCCACCGTACTGCGGGGGGCCACAGATACGCAGTATTTT.